The present entry profiles one TCR beta chain with its context. Its specificity is unknown. The CDR3 runs to 17 residues. The germline CDR1 and CDR2 sequences are SGHVS and FQNEAQ. Germline trimming cut 5 bases from V and 3 bases from J; bases unmatched to any gene: 14. TCRdb keeps only in-frame clones here, not all; method: immunoSEQ multiplex PCR. The data hold hundreds of thousands of clones, with around 74% observed a single time. The entry originates in a study of shared clonotypes between healthy human individuals. General study findings and limits: Blood was the sole source, and tissue repertoires probably differ. Clonotypes shared by all four sorted-subset donors had higher generation probabilities than non-shared clonotypes.

Input material: memory CD4+ T cells sorted from blood. Documented subset: CD45RA-negative fraction. The TCR comes from a woman in her twenties or thirties in good health. This chain connects TRBV7-8 to TRBJ2-5; 8 positions match TRBD1. The CDR3 region is CASSPRRQGIGKETQYF. The CDR3 DNA reads TGTGCCAGCAGCCCAAGACGACAGGGGATCGGAAAAGAGACCCAGTACTTC. Looking up the rest from reference TRBV7-8 and TRBJ2-5 gives the full variable domain: GAGVSQSPRYKVAKRGQDVALRCDPISGHVSLFWYQQALGQGPEFLTYFQNEAQLDKSGLPSDRFFAERPEGSVSTLKIQRTQQEDSAVYLCASSPRRQGIGKETQYFGPGTRLLVL.